This T cell receptor (beta chain) stems from a study of T cells in Graves' hyperthyroidism and ophthalmopathy. RNA transcripts gave rise to amplified TCR beta CDR3 regions. A set of HTBI primers served as the primers for a first-round RT-PCR of the TCR CDR3. A single record per CDR3 protein comes from TCRdb applying MiXCR to the multiplex PCR reads. The sample contains 400,000 to 550,000 distinct CDR3 sequences, about 15% of which appear only once. This clonotype was counted at least ten times. CDR1 and CDR2 from the germline V gene are KGHSH and LQKENI. Trimming removed 5 bases from V and 2 bases from J, with 9 bases in between. This CDR3 is built from 13 residues.

The chain uses TRBV18 and TRBJ1-1; the D gene is possibly TRBD1 (6 bases). The receptor's source is a woman aged 18-29 years with Graves' hyperthyroidism. Sequenced material: blood. CDR3 in amino acids: CASSTDRNTEAFF. The CDR3 nucleotides read TGTGCCAGCTCAACGGACAGAAACACTGAAGCTTTCTTT.